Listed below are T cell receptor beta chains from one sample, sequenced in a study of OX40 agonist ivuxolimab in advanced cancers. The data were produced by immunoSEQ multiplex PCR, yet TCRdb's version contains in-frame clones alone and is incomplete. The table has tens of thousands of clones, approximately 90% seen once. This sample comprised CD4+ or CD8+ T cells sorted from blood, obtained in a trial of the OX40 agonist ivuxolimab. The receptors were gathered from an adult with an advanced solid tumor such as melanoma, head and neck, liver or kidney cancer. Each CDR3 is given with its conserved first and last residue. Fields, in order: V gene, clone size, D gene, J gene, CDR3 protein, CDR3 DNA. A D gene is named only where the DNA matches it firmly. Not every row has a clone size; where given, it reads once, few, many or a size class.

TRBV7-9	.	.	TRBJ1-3	CASSLKNPGARNTIYF	TGTGCCAGCAGCTTAAAGAACCCCGGCGCAAGAAACACCATATATTTT
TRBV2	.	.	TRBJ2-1	CASIEGGGNEQFF	TGTGCCAGCATAGAGGGGGGTGGGAATGAGCAGTTCTTC
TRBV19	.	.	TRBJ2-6	CASSSVSGANVLTF	TGTGCCAGTAGCTCCGTATCTGGGGCCAACGTCCTGACTTTC
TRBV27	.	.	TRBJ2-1	CASSSFGTPPREQFF	TGTGCCAGCAGTTCCTTCGGGACCCCCCCTAGGGAGCAGTTCTTC
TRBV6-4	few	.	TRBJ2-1	CASSEEEGVDEQFF	TGTGCCAGCAGTGAAGAGGAGGGGGTCGATGAGCAGTTCTTC
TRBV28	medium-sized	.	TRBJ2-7	CASSFLSTEQYF	TGTGCCAGCAGTTTCCTTAGTACCGAGCAGTACTTC
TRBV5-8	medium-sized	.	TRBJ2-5	CASSWRGVGQETQYF	TGTGCCAGCAGCTGGCGTGGGGTTGGCCAAGAGACCCAGTACTTC
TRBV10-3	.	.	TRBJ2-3	CAISELWVGDTQYF	TGTGCCATCAGTGAGCTCTGGGTGGGAGATACGCAGTATTTT
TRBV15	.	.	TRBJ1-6	CATKGQGSTFRNSPLHF	TGTGCCACAAAGGGCCAGGGGAGCACATTCAGAAATTCACCCCTCCACTTT
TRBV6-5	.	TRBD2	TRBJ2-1	CASSLGTSHNEQFF	TGTGCCAGCAGTTTAGGGACTAGCCACAATGAGCAGTTCTTC
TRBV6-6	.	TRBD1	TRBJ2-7	CASSYGQGAYEQYF	TGTGCCAGCAGTTACGGGCAGGGGGCCTACGAGCAGTACTTC
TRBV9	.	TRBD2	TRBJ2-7	CASSAHGLAGGPVFANSYEQYF	TGTGCCAGCAGCGCCCATGGACTAGCGGGAGGGCCCGTATTCGCTAACTCTTACGAGCAGTACTTC
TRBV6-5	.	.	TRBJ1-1	CAALDSRTTEAFF	TGTGCCGCATTGGATTCGAGGACTACTGAAGCTTTCTTT
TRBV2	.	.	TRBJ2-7	CASQGVRSYPYEQYF	TGTGCCAGCCAAGGGGTCCGGTCCTATCCCTACGAGCAGTACTTC
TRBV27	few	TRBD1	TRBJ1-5	CATKRSRGNQPQHF	TGTGCCACCAAGAGGTCCAGGGGGAATCAGCCCCAGCATTTT
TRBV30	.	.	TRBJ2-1	CAWSPISGGTYNEQFF	TGTGCCTGGAGTCCAATTTCCGGGGGTACCTACAATGAGCAGTTCTTC
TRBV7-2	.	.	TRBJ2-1	CASRQDRSSYNEQFF	TGTGCCAGCAGACAGGACAGAAGCTCCTACAATGAGCAGTTCTTC
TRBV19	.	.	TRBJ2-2	CASNPAGTLNTGELFF	TGTGCCAGTAATCCTGCCGGGACTCTCAACACCGGGGAGCTGTTTTTT
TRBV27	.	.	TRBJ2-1	CASSLVSRSSGFNEQFF	TGTGCCAGCAGTTTAGTTTCCCGAAGTAGCGGATTCAATGAGCAGTTCTTC
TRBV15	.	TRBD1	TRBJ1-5	CATSRAGGNQPQHF	TGTGCCACCAGCAGAGCAGGGGGAAATCAGCCCCAGCATTTT
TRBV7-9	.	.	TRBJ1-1	CAIRYPPEAFF	TGTGCCATCCGTTACCCCCCTGAAGCTTTCTTT
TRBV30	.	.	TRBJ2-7	CAWSVVGLEQYF	TGTGCCTGGAGTGTGGTTGGGCTCGAGCAGTACTTC
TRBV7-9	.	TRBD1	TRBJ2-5	CASSSGTGGLETQYF	TGTGCCAGCAGCTCCGGGACAGGGGGTTTAGAGACCCAGTACTTC
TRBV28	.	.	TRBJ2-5	CASSPTGPSGETQYF	TGTGCCAGCAGTCCAACGGGACCCAGTGGAGAGACCCAGTACTTC
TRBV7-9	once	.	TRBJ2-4	CASSPSGEAWNIQYF	TGTGCCAGCAGCCCTTCAGGGGAGGCGTGGAACATTCAGTACTTC
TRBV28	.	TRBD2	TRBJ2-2	CASSAGVVYTGELFF	TGTGCCAGCAGTGCGGGGGTCGTTTACACCGGGGAGCTGTTTTTT
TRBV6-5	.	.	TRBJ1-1	CASKRGNTEAFF	TGTGCCAGCAAGAGGGGGAACACTGAAGCTTTCTTT
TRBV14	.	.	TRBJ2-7	CASSQEWLGGNEQYF	TGTGCCAGCAGCCAAGAGTGGCTAGGAGGGAACGAGCAGTACTTC
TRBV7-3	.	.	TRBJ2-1	CASSLQQGGYNEQFF	TGTGCCAGCAGCTTACAACAGGGAGGTTACAATGAGCAGTTCTTC
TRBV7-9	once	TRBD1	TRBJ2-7	CASSSTGGYEQYF	TGTGCCAGCAGCTCCACAGGGGGCTACGAGCAGTACTTC
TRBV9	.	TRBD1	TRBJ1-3	CASSGRGAGNTIYF	TGTGCCAGCAGCGGCAGGGGGGCCGGAAACACCATATATTTT
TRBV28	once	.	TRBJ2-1	CASSLPWEGAGNEQFF	TGTGCCAGCAGTTTACCTTGGGAGGGGGCAGGAAATGAGCAGTTCTTC
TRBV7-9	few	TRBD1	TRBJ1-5	CASSPTGGHQPQHF	TGTGCCAGCAGCCCCACAGGGGGCCATCAGCCCCAGCATTTT
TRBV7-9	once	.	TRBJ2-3	CASSPITSYTQYF	TGTGCCAGCAGCCCAATAACCAGTTATACGCAGTATTTT
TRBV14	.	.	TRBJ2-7	CASSQGSYRVDKHEQYF	TGTGCCAGCAGCCAAGGATCATACAGGGTGGATAAACACGAGCAGTACTTC
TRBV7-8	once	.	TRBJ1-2	CASSSEEGSGLHYGYTF	TGTGCCAGCAGCTCCGAAGAAGGGTCAGGCCTCCACTATGGCTACACCTTC
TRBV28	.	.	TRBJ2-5	CASSLIVRSDQYF	TGTGCCAGCAGTTTAATTGTTCGGTCAGACCAGTACTTC
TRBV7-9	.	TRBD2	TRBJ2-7	CASSLASGTMIYEQYF	TGTGCCAGCAGCTTAGCCTCCGGGACTATGATTTACGAGCAGTACTTC
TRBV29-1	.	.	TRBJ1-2	CSGELGFYGYTF	TGCAGCGGAGAATTGGGTTTCTATGGCTACACCTTC
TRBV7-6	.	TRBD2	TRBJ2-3	CASSLEVAGVMTDTQYF	TGTGCCAGCAGCTTAGAGGTAGCGGGAGTTATGACAGATACGCAGTATTTT